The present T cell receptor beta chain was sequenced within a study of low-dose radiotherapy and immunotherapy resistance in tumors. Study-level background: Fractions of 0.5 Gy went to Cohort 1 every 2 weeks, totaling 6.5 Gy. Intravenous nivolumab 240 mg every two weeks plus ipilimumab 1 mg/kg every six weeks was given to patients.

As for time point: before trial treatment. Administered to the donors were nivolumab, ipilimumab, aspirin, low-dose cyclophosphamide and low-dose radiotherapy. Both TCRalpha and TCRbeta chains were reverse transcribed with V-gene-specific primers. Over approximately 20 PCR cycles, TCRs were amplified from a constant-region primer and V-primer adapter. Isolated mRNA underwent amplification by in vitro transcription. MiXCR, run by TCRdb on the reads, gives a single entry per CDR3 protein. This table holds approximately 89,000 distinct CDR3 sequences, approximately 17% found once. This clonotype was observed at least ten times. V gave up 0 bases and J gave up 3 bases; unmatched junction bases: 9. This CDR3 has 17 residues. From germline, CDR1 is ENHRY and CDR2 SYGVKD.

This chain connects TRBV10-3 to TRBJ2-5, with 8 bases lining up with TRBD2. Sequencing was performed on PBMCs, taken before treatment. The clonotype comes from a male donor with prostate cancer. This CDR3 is CAISESVGGRREETQYF. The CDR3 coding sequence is TGTGCCATCAGTGAGTCAGTAGGCGGGAGGAGGGAAGAGACCCAGTACTTC.